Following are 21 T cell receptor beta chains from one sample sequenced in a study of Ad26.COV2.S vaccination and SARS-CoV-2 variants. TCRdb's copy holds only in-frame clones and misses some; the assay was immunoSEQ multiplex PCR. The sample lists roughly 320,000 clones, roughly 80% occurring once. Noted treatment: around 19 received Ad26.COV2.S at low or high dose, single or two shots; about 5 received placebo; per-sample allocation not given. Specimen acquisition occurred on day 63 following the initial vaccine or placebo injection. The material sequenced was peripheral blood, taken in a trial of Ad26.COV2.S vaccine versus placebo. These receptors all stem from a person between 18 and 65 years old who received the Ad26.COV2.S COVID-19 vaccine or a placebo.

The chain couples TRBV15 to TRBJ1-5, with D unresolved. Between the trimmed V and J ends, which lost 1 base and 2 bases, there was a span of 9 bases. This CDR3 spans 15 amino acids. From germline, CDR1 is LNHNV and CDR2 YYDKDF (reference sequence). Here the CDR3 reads CATSRVVWGNQPQHF. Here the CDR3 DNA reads TGTGCCACCAGCAGAGTGGTATGGGGCAATCAGCCCCAGCATTTT.

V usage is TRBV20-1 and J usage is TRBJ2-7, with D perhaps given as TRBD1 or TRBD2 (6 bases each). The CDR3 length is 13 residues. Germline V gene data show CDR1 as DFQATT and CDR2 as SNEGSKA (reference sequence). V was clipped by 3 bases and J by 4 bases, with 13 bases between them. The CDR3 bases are TGCAGTGCTAGTGGGTTAGGGGGGTACGAGCAGTACTTC. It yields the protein CSASGLGGYEQYF.

The CDR3 loop is CASSLNPQISTDTQYF. DNA for the CDR3: TGTGCCAGCAGCTTAAACCCACAGATCAGCACAGATACGCAGTATTTT. The rearrangement joins TRBV7-6 to TRBJ2-3, with no clear D. Trimming removed 2 bases at V and 0 bases at J, with 12 bases between. CDR1 and CDR2 (germline): SGHVS, FNYEAQ. This CDR3 region has 16 residues.

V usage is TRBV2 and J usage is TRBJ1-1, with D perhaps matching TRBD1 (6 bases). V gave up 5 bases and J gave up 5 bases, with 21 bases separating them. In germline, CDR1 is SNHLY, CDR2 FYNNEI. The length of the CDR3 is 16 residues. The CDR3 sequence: CASSSLGPPQGTEAFF. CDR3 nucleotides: TGTGCCAGCAGTTCACTCGGTCCCCCCCAGGGGACTGAAGCTTTCTTT.

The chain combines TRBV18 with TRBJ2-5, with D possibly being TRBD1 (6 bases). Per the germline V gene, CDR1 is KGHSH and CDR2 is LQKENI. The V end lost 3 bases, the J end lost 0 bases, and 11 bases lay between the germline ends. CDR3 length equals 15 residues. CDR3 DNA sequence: TGTGCCAGCTCACCGGATGGGGGCCACCAAGAGACCCAGTACTTC. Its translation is CASSPDGGHQETQYF.

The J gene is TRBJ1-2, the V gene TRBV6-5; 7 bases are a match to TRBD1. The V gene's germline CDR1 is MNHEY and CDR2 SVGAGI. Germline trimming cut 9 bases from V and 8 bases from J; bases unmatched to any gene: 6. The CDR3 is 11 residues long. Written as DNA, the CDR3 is TGTGCCAGTTCACAGGGGCAGGGCTACACCTTC. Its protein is CASSQGQGYTF.

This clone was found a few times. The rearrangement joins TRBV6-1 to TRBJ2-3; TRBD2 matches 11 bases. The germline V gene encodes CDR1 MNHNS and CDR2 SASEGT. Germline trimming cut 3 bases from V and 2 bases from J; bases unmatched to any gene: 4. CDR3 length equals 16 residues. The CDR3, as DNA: TGTGCCAGCAGTGAGCTAGCGGGGGGCGACACAGATACGCAGTATTTT. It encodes CASSELAGGDTDTQYF.

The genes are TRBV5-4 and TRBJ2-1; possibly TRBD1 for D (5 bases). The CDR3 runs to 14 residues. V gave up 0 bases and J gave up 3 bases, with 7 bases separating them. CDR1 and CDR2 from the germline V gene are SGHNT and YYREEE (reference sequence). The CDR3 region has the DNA TGTGCCAGCAGCTTGGACCAGGGCTACAATGAGCAGTTCTTC. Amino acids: CASSLDQGYNEQFF.

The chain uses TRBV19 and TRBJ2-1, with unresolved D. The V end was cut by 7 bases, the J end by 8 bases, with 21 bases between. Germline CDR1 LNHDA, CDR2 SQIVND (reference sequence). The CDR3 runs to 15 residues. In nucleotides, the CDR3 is TGTGCCAGTAATCCTGCCCAAAGACCCGGCGATGAGCAGTTCTTC. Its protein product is CASNPAQRPGDEQFF.

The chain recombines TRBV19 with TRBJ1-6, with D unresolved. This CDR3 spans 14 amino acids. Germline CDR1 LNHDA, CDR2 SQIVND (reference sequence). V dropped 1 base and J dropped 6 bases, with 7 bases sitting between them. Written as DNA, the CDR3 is TGTGCCAGTAGTATAGTCGGATCTAATTCACCCCTCCACTTT. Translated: CASSIVGSNSPLHF.

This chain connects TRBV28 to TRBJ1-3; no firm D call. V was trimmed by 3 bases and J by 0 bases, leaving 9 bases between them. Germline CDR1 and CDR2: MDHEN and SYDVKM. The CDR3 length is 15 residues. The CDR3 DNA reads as TGTGCCAGCAGTTTGTGGCTAAGCTCTGGAAACACCATATATTTT. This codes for CASSLWLSSGNTIYF. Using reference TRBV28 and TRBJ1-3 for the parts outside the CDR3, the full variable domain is DVKVTQSSRYLVKRTGEKVFLECVQDMDHENMFWYRQDPGLGLRLIYFSYDVKMKEKGDIPEGYSVSREKKERFSLILESASTNQTSMYLCASSLWLSSGNTIYFGEGSWLTVV.

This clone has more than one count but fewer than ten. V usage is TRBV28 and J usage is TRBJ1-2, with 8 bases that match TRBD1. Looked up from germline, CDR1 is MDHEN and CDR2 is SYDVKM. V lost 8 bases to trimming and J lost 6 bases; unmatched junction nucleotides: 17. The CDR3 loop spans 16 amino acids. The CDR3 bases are TGTGCCAGCTCACTCGGCGGGGCAGGGGGCAGTCATGGCTACACCTTC. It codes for CASSLGGAGGSHGYTF.

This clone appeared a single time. Written as DNA, the CDR3 is TGCGCCAGCAGCCCTGGGACAGACTCTAGCACAGATACGCAGTATTTT. Translated, it gives CASSPGTDSSTDTQYF. V usage is TRBV5-1 and J usage is TRBJ2-3; TRBD1 matches 7 bases. The CDR3 loop spans 16 amino acids. CDR1 and CDR2 from the germline V gene are SGHRS and YFSETQ. The V gene end was trimmed by 4 bases and the J gene end by 0 bases; junction bases not matched to a gene: 8.

The chain's CDR3 is CASRPGEGHGRETQYF. CDR3 in DNA: TGTGCCAGTAGGCCAGGGGAAGGGCACGGGCGAGAGACCCAGTACTTC. The V gene is TRBV19, the J gene TRBJ2-5; D may be TRBD1 (6 bases). The CDR3 consists of 16 residues. The V end was cut by 6 bases, the J end by 4 bases, with 21 bases between. Germline V gene data show CDR1 as LNHDA and CDR2 as SQIVND (reference sequence).

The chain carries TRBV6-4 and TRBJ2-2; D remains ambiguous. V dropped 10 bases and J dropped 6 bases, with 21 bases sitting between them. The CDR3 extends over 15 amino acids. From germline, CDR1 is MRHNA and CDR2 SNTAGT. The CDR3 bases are TGTGCCACCGAGTGGGGTTGTAACTTCTCCGGGGAGCTGTTTTTT. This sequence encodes CATEWGCNFSGELFF.

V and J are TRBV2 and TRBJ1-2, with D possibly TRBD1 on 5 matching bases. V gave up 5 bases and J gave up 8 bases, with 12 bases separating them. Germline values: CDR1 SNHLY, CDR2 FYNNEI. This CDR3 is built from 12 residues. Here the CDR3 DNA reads TGTGCCAGCAGTCAGACAGAGAGGGGCTACACCTTC. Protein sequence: CASSQTERGYTF.

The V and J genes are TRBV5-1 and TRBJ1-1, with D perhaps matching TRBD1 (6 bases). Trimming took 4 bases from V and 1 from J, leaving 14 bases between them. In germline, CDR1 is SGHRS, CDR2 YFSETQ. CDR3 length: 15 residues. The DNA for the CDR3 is TGCGCCAGCAGCGTACAGGGTGGGGGGAACACTGAAGCTTTCTTT. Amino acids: CASSVQGGGNTEAFF.

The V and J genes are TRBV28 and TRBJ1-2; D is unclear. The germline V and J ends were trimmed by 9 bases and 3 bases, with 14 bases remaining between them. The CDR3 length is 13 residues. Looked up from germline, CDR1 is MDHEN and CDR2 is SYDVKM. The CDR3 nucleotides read TGTGCCAGTATCCTCGGCCTATACTATGGCTACACCTTC. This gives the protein CASILGLYYGYTF.

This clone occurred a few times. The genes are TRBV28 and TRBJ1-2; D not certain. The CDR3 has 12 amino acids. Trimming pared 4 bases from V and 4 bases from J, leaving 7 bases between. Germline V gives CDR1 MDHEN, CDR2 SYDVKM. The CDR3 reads CASSSPGYGYTF. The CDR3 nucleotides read TGTGCCAGCAGTTCTCCTGGCTATGGCTACACCTTC.

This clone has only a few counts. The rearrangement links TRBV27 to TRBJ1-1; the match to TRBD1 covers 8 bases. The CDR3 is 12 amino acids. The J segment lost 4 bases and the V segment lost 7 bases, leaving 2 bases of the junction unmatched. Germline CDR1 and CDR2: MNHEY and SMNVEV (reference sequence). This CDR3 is CASKTGGTEAFF. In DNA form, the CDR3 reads TGTGCCAGCAAAACAGGGGGCACTGAAGCTTTCTTT.

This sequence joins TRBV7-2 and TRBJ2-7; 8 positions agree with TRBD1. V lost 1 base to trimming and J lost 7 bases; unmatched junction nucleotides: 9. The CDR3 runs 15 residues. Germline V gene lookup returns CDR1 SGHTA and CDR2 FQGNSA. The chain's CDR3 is CASSLGTGLTDEQYF. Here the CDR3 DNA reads TGTGCCAGCAGCTTAGGGACAGGGCTGACGGATGAGCAGTACTTC.